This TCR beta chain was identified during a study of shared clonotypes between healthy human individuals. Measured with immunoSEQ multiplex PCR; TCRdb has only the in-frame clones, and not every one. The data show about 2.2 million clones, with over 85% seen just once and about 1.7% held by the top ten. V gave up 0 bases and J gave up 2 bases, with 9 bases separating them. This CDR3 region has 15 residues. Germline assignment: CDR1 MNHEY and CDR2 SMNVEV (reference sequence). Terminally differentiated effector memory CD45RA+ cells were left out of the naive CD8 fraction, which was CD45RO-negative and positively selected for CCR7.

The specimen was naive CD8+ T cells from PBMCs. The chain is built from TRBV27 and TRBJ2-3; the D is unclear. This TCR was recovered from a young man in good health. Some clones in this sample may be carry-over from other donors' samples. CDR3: CASSLSGYNTDTQYF. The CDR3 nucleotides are TGTGCCAGCAGTTTATCGGGGTACAACACAGATACGCAGTATTTT.